This TCR beta chain originates from a study of early T cells in non-severe SARS-CoV-2 infection. Via MiXCR, TCRdb re-called the 5' RACE reads, giving one row per CDR3 protein. Here the sample spans some 40,000 distinct CDR3 sequences, 5.5% being singletons. The V end lost 7 bases, the J end lost 5 bases, and 12 bases lay between the germline ends. CDR1 is MNHNS and CDR2 is SASEGT in the germline V gene. The CDR3 consists of 14 residues. Findings and caveats of the study: Anti-spike CD8 responses were favored by VDJdb matching, which missed private and CD4 specificities.

Points on this clonotype: Its antigen is unknown.

This receptor was identified in an adult who was a healthcare worker with PCR-confirmed SARS-CoV-2 infection or an uninfected control (not recorded which). The V gene is TRBV6-1, the J gene TRBJ1-6; TRBD1 might be the D (5 bases). The source material was whole blood, sampled at baseline. The CDR3, as DNA: TGTGCCAGCACGCGCGGACAAAATAATTCACCCCTCCACTTT. It translates to CASTRGQNNSPLHF.